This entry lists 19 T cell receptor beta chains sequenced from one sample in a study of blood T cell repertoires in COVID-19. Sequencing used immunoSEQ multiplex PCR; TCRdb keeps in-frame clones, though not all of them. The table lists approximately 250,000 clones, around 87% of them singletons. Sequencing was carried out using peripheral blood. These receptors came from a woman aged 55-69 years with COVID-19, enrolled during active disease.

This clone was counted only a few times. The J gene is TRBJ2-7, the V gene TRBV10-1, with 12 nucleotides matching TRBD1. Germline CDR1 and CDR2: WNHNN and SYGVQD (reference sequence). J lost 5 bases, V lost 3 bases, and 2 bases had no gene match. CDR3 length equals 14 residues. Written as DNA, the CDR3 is TGCGCCAGCAGTGACGGGACAGGGGGCGACGAGCAGTACTTC. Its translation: CASSDGTGGDEQYF.

The CDR3 region has the DNA TGCGCCAGCAGCGACGGGATACCAAATTCACCCCTCCACTTT. The encoded protein is CASSDGIPNSPLHF. The chain carries TRBV5-1 and TRBJ1-6; D remains ambiguous. The germline gives CDR1 SGHRS, CDR2 YFSETQ. V lost 4 bases and J lost 7, with 12 bases in between. This CDR3 spans 14 amino acids.

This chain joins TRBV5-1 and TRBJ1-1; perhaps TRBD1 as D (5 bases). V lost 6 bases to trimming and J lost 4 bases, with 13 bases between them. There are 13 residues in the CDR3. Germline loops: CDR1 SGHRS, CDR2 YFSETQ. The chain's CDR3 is CASTRGEATEAFF. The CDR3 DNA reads TGCGCCAGCACGCGGGGGGAGGCCACTGAAGCTTTCTTT. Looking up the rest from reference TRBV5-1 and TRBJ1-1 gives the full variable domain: KAGVTQTPRYLIKTRGQQVTLSCSPISGHRSVSWYQQTPGQGLQFLFEYFSETQRNKGNFPGRFSGRQFSNSRSEMNVSTLELGDSALYLCASTRGEATEAFFGQGTRLTVV.

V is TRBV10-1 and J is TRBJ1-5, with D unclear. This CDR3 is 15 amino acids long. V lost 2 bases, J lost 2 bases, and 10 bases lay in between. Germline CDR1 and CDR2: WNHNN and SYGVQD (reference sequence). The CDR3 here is CASSETAGGNQPQHF. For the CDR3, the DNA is TGCGCCAGCAGTGAGACAGCCGGTGGCAATCAGCCCCAGCATTTT.

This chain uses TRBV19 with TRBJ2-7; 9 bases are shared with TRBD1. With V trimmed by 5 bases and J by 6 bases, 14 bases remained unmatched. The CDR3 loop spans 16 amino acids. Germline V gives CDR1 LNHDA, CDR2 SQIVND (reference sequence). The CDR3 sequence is CASSPLPGQGSSEQYF. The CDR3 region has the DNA TGTGCCAGTAGTCCATTACCGGGACAGGGTTCGTCCGAGCAGTACTTC.

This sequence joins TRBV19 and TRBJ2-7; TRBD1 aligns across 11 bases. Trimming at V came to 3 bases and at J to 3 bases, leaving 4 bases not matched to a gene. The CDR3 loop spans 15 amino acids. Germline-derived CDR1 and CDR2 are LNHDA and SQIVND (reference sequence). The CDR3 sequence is CASSMGTGGVYEQYF. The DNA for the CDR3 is TGTGCCAGTAGTATGGGGACAGGGGGGGTCTACGAGCAGTACTTC.

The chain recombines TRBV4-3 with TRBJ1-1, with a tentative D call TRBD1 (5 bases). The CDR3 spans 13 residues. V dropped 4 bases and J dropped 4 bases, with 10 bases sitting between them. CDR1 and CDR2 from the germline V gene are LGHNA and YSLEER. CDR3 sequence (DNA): TGCGCCAGCAGCCCGGCGGGGGGCACTGAAGCTTTCTTT. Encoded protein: CASSPAGGTEAFF.

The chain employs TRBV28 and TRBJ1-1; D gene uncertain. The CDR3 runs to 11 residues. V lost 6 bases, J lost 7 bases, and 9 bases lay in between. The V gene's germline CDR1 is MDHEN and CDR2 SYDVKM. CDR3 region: CASRRLDEAFF. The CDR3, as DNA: TGTGCCAGCAGGCGACTGGATGAAGCTTTCTTT.

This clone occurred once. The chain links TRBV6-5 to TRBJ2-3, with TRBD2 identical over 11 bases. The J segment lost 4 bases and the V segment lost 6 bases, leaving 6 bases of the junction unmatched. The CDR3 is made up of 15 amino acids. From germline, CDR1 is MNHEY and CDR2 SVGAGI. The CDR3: CASSRGTSGPDTQYF. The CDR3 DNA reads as TGTGCCAGCAGCCGCGGGACTAGCGGACCAGATACGCAGTATTTT.

CDR3 DNA: TGCGCCAGCAGCTTACTGATGGACAGAAACTATAATTCACCCCTCCACTTT. Protein product: CASSLLMDRNYNSPLHF. The genes are TRBV5-1 and TRBJ1-6, with a possible D match to TRBD1 (6 bases). V lost 2 bases and J 3 bases, leaving 15 bases between the germline ends. Germline V gene data show CDR1 as SGHRS and CDR2 as YFSETQ. The CDR3 is made up of 17 amino acids.

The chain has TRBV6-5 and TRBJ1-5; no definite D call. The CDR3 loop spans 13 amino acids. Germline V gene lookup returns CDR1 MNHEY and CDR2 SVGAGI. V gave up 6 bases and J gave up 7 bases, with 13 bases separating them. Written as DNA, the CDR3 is TGTGCCAGCAGGGCCGAAGGAGGACAGCCCCAGCATTTT. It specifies CASRAEGGQPQHF.

CDR3 nucleotides: TGTGCCAGCAGCTTAGACCCGGGACTAAACACCGGGGAGCTGTTTTTT. The encoded protein is CASSLDPGLNTGELFF. The rearrangement joins TRBV7-7 to TRBJ2-2, with 7 bases that match TRBD2. CDR1 SSHAT and CDR2 FNYEAQ come from the germline V gene (reference sequence). This CDR3 is 16 amino acids long. V lost 1 base to trimming and J lost 2 bases; unmatched junction nucleotides: 4.

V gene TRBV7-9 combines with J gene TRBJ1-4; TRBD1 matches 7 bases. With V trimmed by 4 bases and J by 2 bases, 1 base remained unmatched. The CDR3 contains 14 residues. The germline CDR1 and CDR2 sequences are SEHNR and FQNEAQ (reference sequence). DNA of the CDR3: TGTGCCAGCAGCTACAGGGGTACTAATGAAAAACTGTTTTTT. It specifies CASSYRGTNEKLFF. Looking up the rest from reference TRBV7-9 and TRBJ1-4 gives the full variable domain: DTGVSQNPRHKITKRGQNVTFRCDPISEHNRLYWYRQTLGQGPEFLTYFQNEAQLEKSRLLSDRFSAERPKGSFSTLEIQRTEQGDSAMYLCASSYRGTNEKLFFGSGTQLSVL.

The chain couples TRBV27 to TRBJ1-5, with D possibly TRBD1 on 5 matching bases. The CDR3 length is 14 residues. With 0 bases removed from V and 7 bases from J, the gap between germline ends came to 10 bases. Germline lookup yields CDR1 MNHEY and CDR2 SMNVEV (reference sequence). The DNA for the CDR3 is TGTGCCAGCAGTTTATCGTGGGGGGAGCAGCCCCAGCATTTT. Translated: CASSLSWGEQPQHF.

The CDR3 loop is CASSLVVLAGFGNEQFF. The CDR3 DNA sequence: TGTGCCAGCAGCTTAGTAGTACTAGCGGGCTTTGGGAATGAGCAGTTCTTC. This chain connects TRBV7-2 to TRBJ2-1, with 9 positions matching TRBD2. There are 17 residues in the CDR3. With V trimmed by 1 base and J by 7 bases, 11 bases remained unmatched. Per the germline V gene, CDR1 is SGHTA and CDR2 is FQGNSA. Full variable domain (remainder filled in from reference TRBV7-2 and TRBJ2-1): GAGVSQSPSNKVTEKGKDVELRCDPISGHTALYWYRQSLGQGLEFLIYFQGNSAPDKSGLPSDRFSAERTGGSVSTLTIQRTQQEDSAVYLCASSLVVLAGFGNEQFFGPGTRLTVL.

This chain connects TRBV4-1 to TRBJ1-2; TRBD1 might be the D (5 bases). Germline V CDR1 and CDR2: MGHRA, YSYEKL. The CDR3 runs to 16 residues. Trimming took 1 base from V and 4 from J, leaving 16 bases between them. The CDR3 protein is CASSQAPDPGGYGYTF. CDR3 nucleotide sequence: TGCGCCAGCAGCCAAGCCCCGGACCCCGGGGGCTATGGCTACACCTTC.

DNA for the CDR3: TGCAGCGTTGTTGAGGGACAGGGGAGGATCACAGATACGCAGTATTTT. Residues: CSVVEGQGRITDTQYF. J is TRBJ2-3 and V is TRBV29-1; 10 bases are a match to TRBD1. This CDR3 has 16 residues. The germline CDR1 and CDR2 sequences are SQVTM and ANQGSEA. The J segment lost 2 bases and the V segment lost 4 bases, leaving 9 bases of the junction unmatched.

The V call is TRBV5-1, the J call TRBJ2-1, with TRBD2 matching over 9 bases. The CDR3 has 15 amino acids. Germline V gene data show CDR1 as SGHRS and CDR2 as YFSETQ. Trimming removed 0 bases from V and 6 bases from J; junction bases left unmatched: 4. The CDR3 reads CASSLEGSGGNEQFF. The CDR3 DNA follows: TGCGCCAGCAGCTTGGAAGGTAGCGGGGGCAATGAGCAGTTCTTC. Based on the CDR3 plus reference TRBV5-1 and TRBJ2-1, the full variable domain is KAGVTQTPRYLIKTRGQQVTLSCSPISGHRSVSWYQQTPGQGLQFLFEYFSETQRNKGNFPGRFSGRQFSNSRSEMNVSTLELGDSALYLCASSLEGSGGNEQFFGPGTRLTVL.

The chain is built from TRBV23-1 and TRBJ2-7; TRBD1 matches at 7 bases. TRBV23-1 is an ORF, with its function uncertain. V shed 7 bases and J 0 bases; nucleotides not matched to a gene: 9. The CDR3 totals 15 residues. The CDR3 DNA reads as TGCGCCAGCACCGAAGACAGGGTGAGCTCCTACGAGCAGTACTTC. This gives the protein CASTEDRVSSYEQYF.